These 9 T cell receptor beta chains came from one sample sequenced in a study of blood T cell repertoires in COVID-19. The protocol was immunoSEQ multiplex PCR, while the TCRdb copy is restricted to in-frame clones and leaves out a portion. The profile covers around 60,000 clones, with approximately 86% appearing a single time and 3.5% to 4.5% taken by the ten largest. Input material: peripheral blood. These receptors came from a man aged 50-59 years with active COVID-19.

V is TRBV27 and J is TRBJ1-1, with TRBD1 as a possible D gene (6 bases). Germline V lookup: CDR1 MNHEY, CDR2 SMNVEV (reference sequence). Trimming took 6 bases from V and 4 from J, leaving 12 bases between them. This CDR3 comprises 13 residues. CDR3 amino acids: CASRGHSSTEAFF. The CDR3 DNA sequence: TGTGCCAGCAGGGGACACTCGAGCACTGAAGCTTTCTTT.

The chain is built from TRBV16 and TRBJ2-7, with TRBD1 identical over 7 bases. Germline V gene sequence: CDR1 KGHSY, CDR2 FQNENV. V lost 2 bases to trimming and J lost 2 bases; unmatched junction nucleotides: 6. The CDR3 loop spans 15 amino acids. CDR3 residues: CASSQGDTGAYEQYF. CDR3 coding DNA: TGTGCCAGCAGCCAAGGAGACACAGGGGCCTACGAGCAGTACTTC.

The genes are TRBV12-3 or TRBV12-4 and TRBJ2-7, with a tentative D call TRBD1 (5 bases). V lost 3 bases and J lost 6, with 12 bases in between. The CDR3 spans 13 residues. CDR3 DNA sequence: TGTGCCAGCAGTTTGCACGCCAGGGTCGAGCAGTACTTC. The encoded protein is CASSLHARVEQYF.

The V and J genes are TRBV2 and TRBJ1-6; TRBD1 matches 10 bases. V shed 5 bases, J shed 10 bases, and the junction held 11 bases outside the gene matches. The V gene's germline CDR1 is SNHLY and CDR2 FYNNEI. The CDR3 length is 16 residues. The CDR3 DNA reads TGTGCCAGCAGTCTCTCCCGACAGGGGGCGGGATCACCCCTCCACTTT. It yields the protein CASSLSRQGAGSPLHF.

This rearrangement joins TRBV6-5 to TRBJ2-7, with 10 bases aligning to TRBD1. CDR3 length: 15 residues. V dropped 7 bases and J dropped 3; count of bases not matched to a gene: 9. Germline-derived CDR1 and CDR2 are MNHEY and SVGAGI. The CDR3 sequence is CASTRDRGTFYEQYF. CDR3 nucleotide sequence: TGTGCCAGCACCCGGGACAGGGGCACCTTCTACGAGCAGTACTTC.

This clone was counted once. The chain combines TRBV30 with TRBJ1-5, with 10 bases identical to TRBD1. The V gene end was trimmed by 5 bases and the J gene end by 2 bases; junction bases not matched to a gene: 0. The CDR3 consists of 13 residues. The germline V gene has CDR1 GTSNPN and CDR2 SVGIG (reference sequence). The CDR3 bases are TGTGCCTGGGGGACAGGGGGCAATCAGCCCCAGCATTTT. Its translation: CAWGTGGNQPQHF.

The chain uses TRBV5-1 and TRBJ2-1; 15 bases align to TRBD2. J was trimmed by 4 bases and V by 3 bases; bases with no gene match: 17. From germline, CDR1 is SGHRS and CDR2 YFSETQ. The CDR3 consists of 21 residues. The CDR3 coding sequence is TGCGCCAGCAGCTCCCTGGGACTAGCGGGGGGTCTACAAAGAAATTACAATGAGCAGTTCTTC. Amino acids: CASSSLGLAGGLQRNYNEQFF.

Here the CDR3 reads CASSPWTGTTEAFF. CDR3 in DNA: TGTGCCAGCAGCCCCTGGACAGGGACAACTGAAGCTTTCTTT. The chain couples TRBV9 to TRBJ1-1, with 8 bases identical to TRBD1. V gave up 4 bases and J gave up 5 bases; unmatched junction bases: 7. The CDR3 covers 14 residues. CDR1 is SGDLS, CDR2 YYNGEE, per germline.

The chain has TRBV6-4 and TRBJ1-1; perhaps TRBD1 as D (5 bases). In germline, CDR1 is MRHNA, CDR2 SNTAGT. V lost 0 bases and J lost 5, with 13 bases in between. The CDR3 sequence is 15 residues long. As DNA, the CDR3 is TGTGCCAGCAGTGACTCGGCAGGGCGGGGGACTGAAGCTTTCTTT. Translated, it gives CASSDSAGRGTEAFF.